This T cell receptor (beta chain) derives from a study of spatial heterogeneity in lung cancer. Study details: The donor group consisted of around 77 patients who had untreated, early-stage non-small cell lung cancer.

Time point described: blood at routine non-recurrence follow-up after resection. Whole RNA was taken from tumor, nontumor lung or frozen PBMC; it was then sequenced unsorted. TCR cDNA molecules were tagged individually, and each one carried a unique molecular identifier. TCRdb used MiXCR to reprocess the 5' RACE reads, holding one entry per CDR3 protein. The sample yields 30,000 to 40,000 distinct CDR3 sequences, about 7.6% seen once. This clonotype was found a few times. The starting material was PBMCs, obtained at follow-up. This clonotype was sampled from a male donor with early-stage non-small cell lung cancer.

The CDR3 region is CASSPPGTGNEKLFF. The DNA of the CDR3 is TGTGCCAGCTCACCACCAGGGACAGGGAATGAAAAACTGTTTTTT. The rearrangement joins TRBV18 to TRBJ1-4, with 9 bases lining up with TRBD1. Germline loops: CDR1 KGHSH, CDR2 LQKENI. V trimming: 0 bases; J trimming: 5 bases; junction bases outside the gene matches: 1. CDR3 length: 15 residues.